One sample yielded the 27 T cell receptor beta chains listed below, sequenced in a study of blood T cell repertoires in COVID-19 (dated by TCRdb to the early 2020s). Library preparation used the immunoSEQ multiplex PCR assay. This immuneACCESS table, as held by TCRdb, lists in-frame sequences with V and J called but not all clones. Of the missing ones, under half trace to an unresolved V gene in checked studies; the others have no known cause. This sample has 230,000 or so clones in its table, and 88% of those were observed once. Around 15% of the sample rests with the top ten. Sample: PBMCs or T cells enriched from blood (not recorded which). Every receptor here comes from a woman in her forties or fifties with acute COVID-19.

The rearrangement uses TRBV12-3 or TRBV12-4 and TRBJ1-6, with D perhaps matching TRBD1 (6 bases). The CDR3 is 13 amino acids. Trimming left V 7 bases short and J 10 bases short, with 14 bases between. The CDR3, as DNA: TGTGCCAGCACCCCGGGACAACTCTCACCCCTCCACTTT. Amino acids: CASTPGQLSPLHF.

CDR3 bases: TGTGCCAGTAGTATGCTGGCGGGAGGCAAAGATACGCAGTATTTT. Translation: CASSMLAGGKDTQYF. The chain combines TRBV19 with TRBJ2-3; 8 bases line up with TRBD2. The CDR3 extends over 15 amino acids. Trimming at V came to 3 bases and at J to 5 bases, leaving 7 bases not matched to a gene. Per germline, CDR1 LNHDA and CDR2 SQIVND (reference sequence).

The rearrangement joins TRBV6-4 to TRBJ2-2; 8 nucleotides align to TRBD1. Germline trimming cut 6 bases from V and 0 bases from J; bases unmatched to any gene: 3. The CDR3 has 15 residues. Looked up from germline, CDR1 is MRHNA and CDR2 is SNTAGT. As DNA, the CDR3 is TGTGCCAGCAGAAGGACAGGGACGAACACCGGGGAGCTGTTTTTT. Its protein product is CASRRTGTNTGELFF.

The chain has TRBV15 and TRBJ1-2; 11 positions agree with TRBD1. Germline trimming cut 5 bases from V and 4 bases from J; bases unmatched to any gene: 3. The CDR3 consists of 14 residues. Looked up from germline, CDR1 is LNHNV and CDR2 is YYDKDF (reference sequence). CDR3 amino acids: CATSPGQGGYGYTF. CDR3 DNA: TGTGCCACCAGCCCGGGACAGGGGGGCTATGGCTACACCTTC.

The chain uses TRBV28 and TRBJ1-1; 7 bases agree with TRBD1. The trim removed 7 bases at V and 5 bases at J, leaving 13 bases unmatched. Looked up from germline, CDR1 is MDHEN and CDR2 is SYDVKM. The CDR3 totals 15 residues. The CDR3 spells CASNPGKGAITEAFF. The DNA of the CDR3 is TGTGCCAGCAATCCAGGAAAGGGGGCCATTACTGAAGCTTTCTTT. Full variable domain (missing parts from reference TRBV28 and TRBJ1-1): DVKVTQSSRYLVKRTGEKVFLECVQDMDHENMFWYRQDPGLGLRLIYFSYDVKMKEKGDIPEGYSVSREKKERFSLILESASTNQTSMYLCASNPGKGAITEAFFGQGTRLTVV.

This clone showed up just once. The rearrangement links TRBV4-3 to TRBJ1-4, with 7 bases that match TRBD1. V dropped 2 bases and J dropped 5; count of bases not matched to a gene: 8. CDR1 and CDR2 from the germline V gene are LGHNA and YSLEER. This CDR3 is built from 16 residues. The CDR3 region has the DNA TGCGCCAGCAGCCAACCCCTTCGACAGGGAAATGAAAAACTGTTTTTT. Encoded protein: CASSQPLRQGNEKLFF.

This rearrangement joins TRBV10-2 to TRBJ2-2; 12 nucleotides agree with TRBD2. CDR3 size: 15 residues. With V trimmed by 7 bases and J by 6 bases, 6 bases remained unmatched. CDR1 WSHSY and CDR2 SAAADI come from the germline V gene. The CDR3 sequence is CASTPLAGGPGELFF. The DNA of the CDR3 is TGCGCCAGCACCCCTCTAGCGGGAGGGCCCGGGGAGCTGTTTTTT.

The chain joins TRBV28 to TRBJ1-5; D gene uncertain. CDR3 length: 13 amino acids. V was shortened by 2 bases and J by 1 base, with 3 bases between the two germline ends. The germline V gene has CDR1 MDHEN and CDR2 SYDVKM. CDR3 sequence: CASSLESNQPQHF. The CDR3 DNA reads TGTGCCAGCAGTTTAGAGAGCAATCAGCCCCAGCATTTT.

The chain links TRBV13 to TRBJ1-1, with D hard to call. The CDR3 covers 11 residues. The germline V and J ends were trimmed by 4 bases and 6 bases, with 6 bases remaining between them. In germline, CDR1 is PRHDT, CDR2 FYEKMQ (reference sequence). The CDR3 protein is CASSYGPEAFF. CDR3 DNA: TGTGCCAGCAGCTACGGTCCTGAAGCTTTCTTT. Combining the CDR3 with reference TRBV13 and TRBJ1-1 gives the whole variable domain AAGVIQSPRHLIKEKRETATLKCYPIPRHDTVYWYQQGPGQDPQFLISFYEKMQSDKGSIPDRFSAQQFSDYHSELNMSSLELGDSALYFCASSYGPEAFFGQGTRLTVV.

This sequence joins TRBV5-1 and TRBJ2-3, with no clear D. This CDR3 has 12 amino acids. V was pared by 4 bases and J by 6 bases, with 9 bases between. CDR1 is SGHRS and CDR2 is YFSETQ in the germline V gene. The CDR3 sequence is CASSLSLDTQYF. The CDR3 nucleotides read TGCGCCAGCAGCCTAAGCTTGGATACGCAGTATTTT.

CDR3 nucleotides: TGTGCCAGTAGTATAGGACAGGACAATCAGCCCCAGCATTTT. This codes for CASSIGQDNQPQHF. V gene TRBV19 combines with J gene TRBJ1-5, with D perhaps TRBD1 (6 bases). This CDR3 is 14 amino acids long. Germline CDR1 reads LNHDA; CDR2 reads SQIVND (reference sequence). V lost 1 base and J 3 bases, leaving 7 bases between the germline ends.

This chain connects TRBV18 to TRBJ1-5; D is possibly TRBD1 (5 bases). CDR1 is KGHSH and CDR2 is LQKENI in the germline V gene. The CDR3 is made up of 14 amino acids. V was trimmed by 3 bases and J by 6 bases, leaving 12 bases between them. The CDR3 region has the DNA TGTGCCAGCTCACCTCGGGGGTCCGGTCAGCCCCAGCATTTT. As protein: CASSPRGSGQPQHF.

The CDR3 loop reads CASYNRASTDTQYF. The CDR3 DNA sequence: TGTGCCAGCTATAACAGGGCTAGCACAGATACGCAGTATTTT. The chain has TRBV28 and TRBJ2-3; D might be TRBD1 (6 bases). The germline V gene encodes CDR1 MDHEN and CDR2 SYDVKM. V shed 8 bases and J shed 0 bases, with 12 bases lying between them. CDR3 length: 14 amino acids.

The J gene is TRBJ2-3, the V gene TRBV19; TRBD2 aligns across 7 bases. Germline V CDR1 and CDR2: LNHDA, SQIVND (reference sequence). V lost 6 bases and J lost 3; bases outside the gene matches: 6. The CDR3 spans 14 residues. CDR3 DNA: TGTGCCAGTAGCGCTGGACTAGAAACAGATACGCAGTATTTT. This sequence encodes CASSAGLETDTQYF. Full variable domain (outside the CDR3, taken from reference TRBV19 and TRBJ2-3): DGGITQSPKYLFRKEGQNVTLSCEQNLNHDAMYWYRQDPGQGLRLIYYSQIVNDFQKGDIAEGYSVSREKKESFPLTVTSAQKNPTAFYLCASSAGLETDTQYFGPGTRLTVL.

This rearrangement joins TRBV28 to TRBJ2-5; weak D call: TRBD2 (6 bases). The V end was cut by 7 bases, the J end by 4 bases, with 19 bases between. Germline assignment: CDR1 MDHEN and CDR2 SYDVKM. The CDR3 extends over 15 amino acids. The CDR3 sequence: CASTPVGGRGETQYF. DNA for the CDR3: TGTGCCAGCACTCCAGTGGGAGGTAGGGGAGAGACCCAGTACTTC.

The V and J genes are TRBV11-2 and TRBJ2-3, with a possible D match to TRBD1 (6 bases). The CDR3 length is 15 residues. The V end was cut by 5 bases, the J end by 2 bases, with 14 bases between. CDR1 SGHAT and CDR2 FQNNGV come from the germline V gene. CDR3: CASSRPMGATDTQYF. The CDR3 DNA reads as TGTGCCAGCAGCCGTCCGATGGGGGCCACAGATACGCAGTATTTT.

This sequence joins TRBV5-8 and TRBJ1-5; D may be TRBD1 (6 bases). The V end lost 6 bases, the J end lost 6 bases, and 22 bases lay between the germline ends. Germline V gene data show CDR1 as SGHTS and CDR2 as YDEGEE. CDR3 size: 16 residues. The CDR3 here is CASTLGASWQVQPQHF. In nucleotides, the CDR3 is TGTGCCAGCACCCTGGGGGCTTCCTGGCAGGTTCAGCCCCAGCATTTT.

The chain uses TRBV5-1 and TRBJ2-1; 12 bases fit TRBD2. J was trimmed by 5 bases and V by 0 bases; bases with no gene match: 12. Germline-derived CDR1 and CDR2 are SGHRS and YFSETQ. This CDR3 spans 19 amino acids. CDR3 sequence (DNA): TGCGCCAGCAGCTTGGCCGGAGAGACTAGCGGGAGTAATAACAATGAGCAGTTCTTC. Protein product: CASSLAGETSGSNNNEQFF. The whole variable domain, filled in from reference TRBV5-1 and TRBJ2-1, reads KAGVTQTPRYLIKTRGQQVTLSCSPISGHRSVSWYQQTPGQGLQFLFEYFSETQRNKGNFPGRFSGRQFSNSRSEMNVSTLELGDSALYLCASSLAGETSGSNNNEQFFGPGTRLTVL.

This clone was counted a single time. The chain couples TRBV27 to TRBJ2-1; 8 nucleotides line up with TRBD2. The V gene end was trimmed by 4 bases and the J gene end by 9 bases; junction bases not matched to a gene: 5. Per germline, CDR1 MNHEY and CDR2 SMNVEV (reference sequence). The CDR3 extends over 13 amino acids. In DNA form, the CDR3 reads TGTGCCAGCAGTTGGGGCGGGGGGACTGAGCAGTTCTTC. Translated, it gives CASSWGGGTEQFF.

V usage is TRBV18 and J usage is TRBJ1-5, with 7 bases aligning to TRBD1. There are 14 residues in the CDR3. Germline V gene lookup returns CDR1 KGHSH and CDR2 LQKENI. Losses at the gene ends were 6 bases for V and 3 bases for J; bases not matched to a gene: 5. The CDR3 loop is CASSPGTVNQPQHF. CDR3 in DNA: TGTGCCAGCTCCCCGGGGACAGTCAATCAGCCCCAGCATTTT.

The V gene is TRBV5-1, the J gene TRBJ1-2; 10 bases line up with TRBD1. The junction had 4 bases not matched to a gene; V was cut back by 4 bases and J by 4 bases. The CDR3 runs to 14 residues. The V gene's germline CDR1 is SGHRS and CDR2 YFSETQ. The CDR3 reads CASSPGDRGYGYTF. DNA for the CDR3: TGCGCCAGCAGCCCGGGGGACAGGGGCTATGGCTACACCTTC.

The CDR3 here is CSADGLAGVGNEQFF. The CDR3, as DNA: TGCAGCGCCGACGGACTAGCGGGAGTAGGTAATGAGCAGTTCTTC. The chain links TRBV29-1 to TRBJ2-1, with 13 bases matching TRBD2. Germline CDR1 is SQVTM and CDR2 is ANQGSEA. J was trimmed by 7 bases and V by 7 bases; bases with no gene match: 10. This CDR3 spans 15 amino acids.

This sequence joins TRBV27 and TRBJ2-1; TRBD2 is a possible D gene (5 bases). V dropped 3 bases and J dropped 7 bases, with 7 bases sitting between them. CDR1 MNHEY and CDR2 SMNVEV come from the germline V gene (reference sequence). This CDR3 has 12 amino acids. CDR3 nucleotides: TGTGCCAGCAGTTTTCCGGGGAATGAGCAGTTCTTC. Translating it yields CASSFPGNEQFF.

The V gene is TRBV30, the J gene TRBJ2-1, with 9 bases identical to TRBD2. Looked up from germline, CDR1 is GTSNPN and CDR2 is SVGIG (reference sequence). This CDR3 is built from 15 residues. The ends lost 4 bases at V and 8 bases at J; junction bases unmatched: 12. CDR3 DNA: TGTGCCTGGAACCGAGCGGGAGGAACGGTTGATGAGCAGTTCTTC. This codes for CAWNRAGGTVDEQFF. Variable domain in full (rest from reference TRBV30 and TRBJ2-1): SQTIHQWPATLVQPVGSPLSLECTVEGTSNPNLYWYRQAAGRGLQLLFYSVGIGQISSEVPQNLSASRPQDRQFILSSKKLLLSDSGFYLCAWNRAGGTVDEQFFGPGTRLTVL.

The genes are TRBV27 and TRBJ1-5; no clear D gene. The germline gives CDR1 MNHEY, CDR2 SMNVEV (reference sequence). This CDR3 contains 13 residues. With 4 bases removed from V and 5 bases from J, the gap between germline ends came to 9 bases. The CDR3 sequence is CASSWQVDQPQHF. As DNA, the CDR3 is TGTGCCAGCAGTTGGCAGGTGGATCAGCCCCAGCATTTT.

The chain links TRBV7-2 to TRBJ2-3; D call uncertain. The CDR3 totals 15 residues. Trimming removed 0 bases at V and 9 bases at J, with 16 bases between. Germline CDR1 is SGHTA and CDR2 is FQGNSA. The CDR3 DNA reads TGTGCCAGCAGCTTAGCGTCGAACTACTGGTACACGCAGTATTTT. Protein product: CASSLASNYWYTQYF. The full variable domain, with the rest looked up from reference TRBV7-2 and TRBJ2-3, is GAGVSQSPSNKVTEKGKDVELRCDPISGHTALYWYRQSLGQGLEFLIYFQGNSAPDKSGLPSDRFSAERTGGSVSTLTIQRTQQEDSAVYLCASSLASNYWYTQYFGPGTRLTVL.

The chain links TRBV28 to TRBJ1-5, with D uncertain. This CDR3 has 13 residues. The germline V gene has CDR1 MDHEN and CDR2 SYDVKM. The V and J ends lost 2 bases and 11 bases respectively, with 13 bases between them. The CDR3, as DNA: TGTGCCAGCAGTTTAATTAGCGGGCGGGCCCAGCATTTT. As protein: CASSLISGRAQHF.